These T cell receptor beta chains were read from a single sample in a study of immune evolution from preneoplasia to lung adenocarcinoma. Sequenced by immunoSEQ multiplex PCR; TCRdb stores in-frame clones only, minus some. Of 9,000 to 9,500 clones detected, 90% appear once; the ten largest clones hold approximately 2.3%. Sequenced input: FFPE invasive lung adenocarcinoma tissue. These receptors all stem from a person aged 70 to 85 with invasive lung adenocarcinoma. Each CDR3 is given with its conserved first and last residue. Rows give clone size only sometimes, using once, few, many, or a class for an expanded clone.

V	size	length	J	CDR3
TRBV28	once	14	TRBJ2-7	CASSLLSGVYEQYF
TRBV10-3	.	14	TRBJ2-2	CAISTGEDTGELFF
TRBV30	.	16	TRBJ2-5	CAWSQPQGGQRETQYF
TRBV18	.	14	TRBJ2-1	CASSMGLDRGEQFF
TRBV30	once	15	TRBJ2-7	CAWKAGSGRGYEQYF
TRBV7-3	.	15	TRBJ2-5	CASSLIGGLQETQYF
TRBV2	.	14	TRBJ1-1	CASLQGGRRTEAFF
TRBV5-1	.	16	TRBJ2-3	CASSSTSGGPADTQYF
TRBV9	.	15	TRBJ1-1	CASSVGAGTSTEAFF
TRBV29-1	.	12	TRBJ1-2	CSVDFGGLGYTF
TRBV18	.	13	TRBJ1-1	CASSETDSPEAFF
TRBV30	.	12	TRBJ2-7	CAWGYGTYEQYF
TRBV15	.	17	TRBJ1-2	CATSRDLGRQVLAGYTF
TRBV6-1	.	15	TRBJ2-1	CASSLGGESYNEQFF
TRBV27	.	13	TRBJ1-5	CASSSTGFQPQHF
TRBV9	.	16	TRBJ2-5	CASSVEGAGMQETQYF
TRBV5-3	.	11	TRBJ1-3	CARRSENTIYF
TRBV28	.	13	TRBJ2-7	CASTPGGRYEQYF
TRBV13	.	14	TRBJ2-7	CASSSRQVLYEQYF
TRBV7-2	.	16	TRBJ2-5	CASSWAGTSVQETQYF
TRBV6-1	.	14	TRBJ2-5	CASSEMGGRETQYF
TRBV29-1	.	11	TRBJ1-2	CSAGQGYGYTF
TRBV6-1	few	15	TRBJ2-6	CASSELLSGANVLTF
TRBV28	.	13	TRBJ2-7	CASSLQGIHEQYF
TRBV18	.	14	TRBJ1-3	CASSPGTEGNTIYF
TRBV7-2	few	15	TRBJ2-1	CASSPGLAGANEQFF
TRBV9	.	12	TRBJ1-1	CASSPIGTEAFF
TRBV9	.	15	TRBJ2-5	CASSPRWGFGETQYF
TRBV18	.	14	TRBJ2-3	CASSPRGGTDTQYF
TRBV28	.	14	TRBJ2-7	CASSFLQAPYEQYF
TRBV23-1	.	17	TRBJ2-7	CASSKTAGGDEAYEQYF
TRBV28	.	17	TRBJ2-5	CASSFLGGRGALETQYF
TRBV5-8	.	14	TRBJ2-1	CASSLGQAYNEQFF
TRBV18	.	16	TRBJ2-1	CASSPRDLAGGNEQFF
TRBV29-1	few	12	TRBJ2-2	CSVWQNTGELFF
TRBV27	.	13	TRBJ1-5	CASSLAVDQPQHF
TRBV20-1	.	11	TRBJ1-2	CKLQGAYGYTF
TRBV5-4	.	18	TRBJ1-5	CASSSWWRTGNCNQPQHF
TRBV12-5	.	14	TRBJ2-7	CASGLSTGAYEQYF
TRBV10-2	once	13	TRBJ1-5	CASSESLNQPQHF
TRBV5-1	few	17	TRBJ1-4	CASSLEGRTATNEKLFF
TRBV7-2	.	13	TRBJ1-3	CASSEVGGNTIYF